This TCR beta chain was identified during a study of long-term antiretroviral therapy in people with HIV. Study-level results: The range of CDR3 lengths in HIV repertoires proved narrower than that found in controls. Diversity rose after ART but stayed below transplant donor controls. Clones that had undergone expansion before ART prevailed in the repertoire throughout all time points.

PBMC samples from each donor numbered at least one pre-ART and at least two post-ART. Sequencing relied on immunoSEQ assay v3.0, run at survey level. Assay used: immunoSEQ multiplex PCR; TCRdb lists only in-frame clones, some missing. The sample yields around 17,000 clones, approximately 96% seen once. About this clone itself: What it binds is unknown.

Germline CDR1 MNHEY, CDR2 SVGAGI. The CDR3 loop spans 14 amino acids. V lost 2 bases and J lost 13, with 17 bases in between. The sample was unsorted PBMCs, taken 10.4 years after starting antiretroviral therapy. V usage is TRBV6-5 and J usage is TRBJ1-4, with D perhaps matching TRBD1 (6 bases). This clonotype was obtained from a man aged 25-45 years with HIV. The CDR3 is CASSYDKGGSRLFF. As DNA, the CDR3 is TGTGCCAGCAGTTACGACAAAGGGGGGTCTAGACTGTTTTTT.